The sequence of this TCR beta chain was determined in a study of blood T cells in healthy people across ages. Sample-barcoded 5' priming and a J-beta primer mix drove a second PCR of roughly 7 to 11 cycles. TCRdb redid the calling of the 5' RACE reads with MiXCR, one entry per CDR3 protein. The sample has roughly 700,000 distinct CDR3 sequences; around 45% are singletons. The sample was blood. This receptor was taken from a woman aged 55-75 years in good health.

Written as DNA, the CDR3 is TGTGCCAGCAGCTTAGTGCATACCCAAGAGACCCAGTACTTC. Its protein product is CASSLVHTQETQYF. This chain joins TRBV7-9 and TRBJ2-5; no firm D call. V gave up 1 base and J gave up 1 base, with 7 bases separating them. Germline CDR1 is SEHNR and CDR2 is FQNEAQ (reference sequence). There are 14 residues in the CDR3.